This entry lists 18 T cell receptor beta chains sequenced from one sample in a study of T cell repertoires in cytomegalovirus infection (dated by TCRdb to the late 2010s). TCRdb shows the sequencer as Illumina HiSeq 1500. TCRdb reprocessing: public reads trimmed at Q25 with fastp, clones called with MiXCR, in-frame beta chains kept. When rows share a CDR3 protein, they turn into one entry using the most common DNA and genes. For this sample there are 290,000 or so distinct CDR3 sequences; around 10% appear just once. Of the sample, more than 2.5% falls within the top ten clones. Sequenced: PBMCs. These receptor sequences come from a human donor in good health (CMV status not recorded). Some clones in this sample may be carry-over from other donors' samples.

In this sample, this clonotype turned up many times. In nucleotides, the CDR3 is TGTGCCAGCAGCCCCCGGACCACCGGGGAGCTGTTTTTT. This sequence encodes CASSPRTTGELFF. The chain links TRBV12-3 or TRBV12-4 to TRBJ2-2; D call uncertain. This CDR3 region has 13 residues. The V and J ends lost 6 bases and 4 bases respectively, with 9 bases between them.

This clonotype occurred many times. The V gene is TRBV7-2, the J gene TRBJ2-1; D gene uncertain. Looked up from germline, CDR1 is SGHTA and CDR2 is FQGNSA. Trimming pared 2 bases from V and 1 base from J, leaving 9 bases between. The CDR3 loop spans 15 amino acids. The CDR3 region has the DNA TGTGCCAGCAGCTTACCTAGTCGGTCCTACAATGAGCAGTTCTTC. Its protein product is CASSLPSRSYNEQFF.

This clonotype was counted many times. This sequence joins TRBV28 and TRBJ1-5; D is perhaps TRBD1 (5 bases). The CDR3 has 15 residues. V was trimmed by 6 bases and J by 4 bases, leaving 16 bases between them. The germline CDR1 and CDR2 sequences are MDHEN and SYDVKM. The CDR3 DNA reads TGTGCCAGCAGGACCCAAGACAGACTTAATCAGCCCCAGCATTTT. Translated: CASRTQDRLNQPQHF.

This clonotype was seen at least ten times. The rearrangement links TRBV28 to TRBJ2-7, with no clear D. Trimming took 6 bases from V and 0 from J, leaving 12 bases between them. Germline loops: CDR1 MDHEN, CDR2 SYDVKM. The CDR3 contains 14 residues. The CDR3 sequence: CASRTGTLSYEQYV. For the CDR3, the DNA is TGTGCCAGCAGGACGGGCACCCTCTCCTACGAGCAGTACGTC.

The table lists this clonotype with many counts. The chain recombines TRBV6-2 or TRBV6-3 with TRBJ1-2, with TRBD1 as a possible D gene (5 bases). V shed 6 bases and J shed 7 bases, with 18 bases lying between them. Germline V gives CDR1 MNHEY, CDR2 SVGEGT. This CDR3 contains 14 residues. The CDR3 DNA reads as TGTGCCAGCAGGAGGGACGCGGGGAATCCTGGCTACACCTTC. Amino acid sequence: CASRRDAGNPGYTF.

Many counts were recorded for this clonotype. V and J are TRBV6-6 and TRBJ2-5; D is undetermined. Germline lookup yields CDR1 MNHNY and CDR2 SVGAGI (reference sequence). The CDR3 length is 12 residues. Trimming shortened V by 6 bases and J by 1 base, and 6 bases separated the two germline ends. This CDR3 is CASRSFQETQYF. Written as DNA, the CDR3 is TGTGCCAGCAGGTCCTTCCAAGAGACCCAGTACTTC.

This clonotype appeared a few times. The gene calls are TRBV27 and TRBJ2-3, with 7 bases matching TRBD2. Germline lookup yields CDR1 MNHEY and CDR2 SMNVEV (reference sequence). This CDR3 is 18 amino acids long. Trimming at V came to 1 base and at J to 0 bases, leaving 10 bases not matched to a gene. The CDR3 nucleotides read TGTGCCAGCAGTTTATGGCCCCCCCCGCGGGGGAGCACAGATACGCAGTATTTT. Translated: CASSLWPPPRGSTDTQYF.

This clonotype has a count of ten or more. The chain links TRBV7-8 to TRBJ2-1; 10 bases are shared with TRBD1. V was pared by 4 bases and J by 4 bases, with 13 bases of the junction left unmatched. The germline V gene encodes CDR1 SGHVS and CDR2 FQNEAQ. This CDR3 has 18 residues. In nucleotides, the CDR3 is TGTGCCAGCAGCTCGGGCCGGACAGGGGGGACAGCTTACAATGAGCAGTTCTTC. Translation gives CASSSGRTGGTAYNEQFF.

This clonotype was picked up many times. The chain links TRBV20-1 to TRBJ1-2; TRBD1 aligns across 8 bases. This CDR3 has 14 residues. Trimming at V came to 3 bases and at J to 8 bases, leaving 11 bases not matched to a gene. Germline loops: CDR1 DFQATT, CDR2 SNEGSKA (reference sequence). The CDR3: CSARGLDRGGGYTF. The CDR3 nucleotides read TGCAGTGCTAGGGGTCTTGACAGGGGTGGCGGCTACACCTTC.

The table lists this clonotype with many counts. The chain uses TRBV18 and TRBJ1-1; D not resolved. Deletions cut 2 bases from V and 0 bases from J, with 13 bases between. The CDR3 runs to 16 residues. Per germline, CDR1 KGHSH and CDR2 LQKENI. CDR3 sequence reads: CASSPTRGNMNTEAFF. The CDR3 DNA reads TGTGCCAGCTCACCAACGCGAGGCAACATGAACACTGAAGCTTTCTTT.

The chain joins TRBV20-1 to TRBJ1-1; a possible D gene is TRBD1 (5 bases). The germline V and J ends were trimmed by 5 bases and 5 bases, with 15 bases remaining between them. Germline V CDR1 and CDR2: DFQATT, SNEGSKA (reference sequence). The CDR3 is 13 amino acids. The CDR3 protein is CSAVSGGRTEAFF. CDR3 bases: TGCAGTGCTGTAAGCGGGGGTAGGACTGAAGCTTTCTTT.

As DNA, the CDR3 is TGCAGTGCCAGTGGAGCGGGGGGGTCCTACAATGAGCAGTTCTTC. Translating it yields CSASGAGGSYNEQFF. The V and J genes are TRBV20-1 and TRBJ2-1; 10 nucleotides line up with TRBD2. Per germline, CDR1 DFQATT and CDR2 SNEGSKA (reference sequence). V shed 6 bases, J shed 1 base, and the junction held 6 bases outside the gene matches. The CDR3 loop spans 15 amino acids.

This clonotype was counted ten times or more. The genes are TRBV6-2 or TRBV6-3 and TRBJ1-2; D perhaps matches TRBD1 (6 bases). Per the germline V gene, CDR1 is MNHEY and CDR2 is SVGEGT. The CDR3 consists of 14 residues. Trimming removed 5 bases from V and 0 bases from J, with 10 bases in between. CDR3 sequence reads: CASSTDSSNYGYTF. The CDR3 bases are TGTGCCAGCAGTACGGACAGTTCTAACTATGGCTACACCTTC.

At least ten counts were recorded for this clonotype. The chain joins TRBV2 to TRBJ1-1, with TRBD1 identical over 7 bases. CDR1 is SNHLY and CDR2 is FYNNEI in the germline V gene. There are 15 residues in the CDR3. After removal of 7 bases from V and 5 bases from J, the junction contained 13 bases not matched to a gene. CDR3 protein: CASTVRSGGGTEAFF. Written as DNA, the CDR3 is TGTGCCAGCACGGTTCGATCAGGGGGGGGAACTGAAGCTTTCTTT.

This clonotype was picked up many times. This sequence joins TRBV7-9 and TRBJ2-3; D is ambiguous. The V gene's germline CDR1 is SEHNR and CDR2 FQNEAQ (reference sequence). The CDR3 is 13 amino acids. V lost 5 bases, J lost 2 bases, and 8 bases lay in between. CDR3 sequence (DNA): TGTGCCAGCAGCACACGGAACACAGATACGCAGTATTTT. Its translation is CASSTRNTDTQYF.

Ten or more counts support this clonotype. V and J are TRBV20-1 and TRBJ2-5, with a tentative D call TRBD1 (5 bases). Per the germline V gene, CDR1 is DFQATT and CDR2 is SNEGSKA (reference sequence). V was cut by 7 bases and J by 1 base, with 16 bases left in between. The CDR3 has 14 residues. CDR3: CSGRTGQPQETQYF. The CDR3 DNA sequence: TGCAGTGGCCGAACAGGACAACCCCAAGAGACCCAGTACTTC.

This rearrangement joins TRBV29-1 to TRBJ2-7; D might be TRBD2 (6 bases). The CDR3 runs to 11 residues. V lost 7 bases, J lost 1 base, and 8 bases lay in between. CDR1 and CDR2 (germline): SQVTM, ANQGSEA. The CDR3 DNA is TGCAGCGCGGGGGATTCCTACGAGCAGTACTTC. It translates to CSAGDSYEQYF.

This clonotype was picked up a small number of times. V gene TRBV30 combines with J gene TRBJ1-5; D is ambiguous. The CDR3 consists of 16 residues. Germline CDR1 reads GTSNPN; CDR2 reads SVGIG (reference sequence). Trimming took 1 base from V and 9 from J, leaving 22 bases between them. The CDR3 nucleotides are TGTGCCTGGAGTGCATCGTCGGGCAGCGGGAAGGGGCCCCAGCATTTT. Translation gives CAWSASSGSGKGPQHF.